The 18 T cell receptor beta chains listed next were all sequenced from one sample in a study of cytomegalovirus exposure and HLA in healthy donors. The PCR employed 60 Vbeta primers together with 13 Jbeta primers. Assay used: immunoSEQ multiplex PCR; TCRdb lists only in-frame clones, some missing. The profile shows around 180,000 clones, 79% of them singletons. Sequencing used PBMCs. These TCRs come from a woman aged 40 to 50 in good health and CMV-seronegative.

V usage is TRBV21-1 and J usage is TRBJ2-1; the table calls TRBD2, which could not be checked here. TRBV21-1 is a pseudogene. The length of the CDR3 is 13 residues. CDR3 DNA sequence: TGTGCCGAGCGGGGAGGGAACTACAATGAGCAGTTCTTC. It is translated as CAERGGNYNEQFF.

The gene calls are TRBV7-2 and TRBJ2-1; D call uncertain. CDR1 and CDR2 from the germline V gene are SGHTA and FQGNSA. The CDR3 sequence is 14 residues long. Trimming cost V 7 bases and J 0 bases, with 10 bases left between them. This chain's CDR3 is CASIPASSYNEQFF. CDR3 DNA: TGTGCCAGCATCCCCGCGAGCTCCTACAATGAGCAGTTCTTC.

About this clone itself: Other DNA sequences in the same sample also yield this CDR3. V and J are TRBV29-1 and TRBJ2-2; 10 bases fit TRBD1. CDR1 and CDR2 (germline): SQVTM, ANQGSEA. This CDR3 region has 12 residues. V was clipped by 6 bases and J by 5 bases; unmatched bases: 0. The CDR3 nucleotides are TGCAGCGTGGGACAGGGGACCGGGGAGCTGTTTTTT. It encodes CSVGQGTGELFF.

The chain couples TRBV5-1 to TRBJ1-1, with 9 bases aligning to TRBD1. The J segment lost 7 bases and the V segment lost 0 bases, leaving 4 bases of the junction unmatched. This CDR3 comprises 14 residues. CDR1 and CDR2 from the germline V gene are SGHRS and YFSETQ. The CDR3 bases are TGCGCCAGCAGCTTGGAAGGGACAGGGAGTGAAGCTTTCTTT. It yields the protein CASSLEGTGSEAFF.

V is TRBV4-1 and J is TRBJ2-7; tentatively, D is TRBD2 (6 bases). CDR1 is MGHRA and CDR2 is YSYEKL in the germline V gene. There are 16 residues in the CDR3. The V gene lost 1 base and the J gene lost 9 bases, with 22 bases spanning the gap. The CDR3 region is CASSQGSGGMSLGQYF. The CDR3 nucleotides are TGCGCCAGCAGCCAAGGTTCCGGCGGGATGTCCCTCGGGCAGTACTTC.

This clone was seen only once. The V gene is TRBV30, the J gene TRBJ1-1, with 7 nucleotides matching TRBD1. The CDR3 runs 17 residues. Germline assignment: CDR1 GTSNPN and CDR2 SVGIG (reference sequence). V was pared by 1 base and J by 7 bases, with 18 bases of the junction left unmatched. As DNA, the CDR3 is TGTGCCTGGAGTGGGGGGGATGACAGGGCCGATGACCGTGAAGCTTTCTTT. Protein product: CAWSGGDDRADDREAFF. The complete variable domain, with remaining parts taken from reference TRBV30 and TRBJ1-1, reads SQTIHQWPATLVQPVGSPLSLECTVEGTSNPNLYWYRQAAGRGLQLLFYSVGIGQISSEVPQNLSASRPQDRQFILSSKKLLLSDSGFYLCAWSGGDDRADDREAFFGQGTRLTVV.

This clone turned up a few times. The chain is built from TRBV28 and TRBJ2-3, with D perhaps TRBD2 (5 bases). Per the germline V gene, CDR1 is MDHEN and CDR2 is SYDVKM. CDR3 size: 14 residues. Trimming took off 5 bases at V and 6 bases at J, with 15 bases between the two ends. CDR3 DNA sequence: TGTGCCAGCAGTCCCAGGACTTTCAGGGATACGCAGTATTTT. Translated, it gives CASSPRTFRDTQYF.

The chain combines TRBV30 with TRBJ2-2; possibly TRBD1 for D (5 bases). Trimming pared 3 bases from V and 1 base from J, leaving 9 bases between. This CDR3 spans 14 amino acids. Germline values: CDR1 GTSNPN, CDR2 SVGIG (reference sequence). CDR3 region: CAWRWQGNTGELFF. Here the CDR3 DNA reads TGTGCCTGGAGGTGGCAGGGGAACACCGGGGAGCTGTTTTTT.

This chain joins TRBV14 and TRBJ2-1; 9 nucleotides align to TRBD2. Germline V gene lookup returns CDR1 SGHDN and CDR2 FVKESK. There are 16 residues in the CDR3. V gave up 0 bases and J gave up 8 bases; unmatched junction bases: 8. The CDR3 region has the DNA TGTGCCAGCAGCCAAGATATCCTAGCGGGAACCCATGAGCAGTTCTTC. Protein sequence: CASSQDILAGTHEQFF.

The chain couples TRBV6-1 to TRBJ1-5; 12 bases fit TRBD1. Trimming cost V 8 bases and J 3 bases; bases outside gene matches: 5. This CDR3 comprises 15 residues. Germline V gene lookup returns CDR1 MNHNS and CDR2 SASEGT. The CDR3 DNA reads as TGTGCCAGCGGGGGGACAGGGGGCCTCAATCAGCCCCAGCATTTT. Protein sequence: CASGGTGGLNQPQHF.

This clone was detected only a few times. The V call is TRBV5-1, the J call TRBJ2-3; TRBD2 might be the D (6 bases). The CDR3 is made up of 15 amino acids. The V end lost 0 bases, the J end lost 6 bases, and 14 bases lay between the germline ends. Germline loops: CDR1 SGHRS, CDR2 YFSETQ. DNA of the CDR3: TGCGCCAGCAGCTTGGGGGACTTATTAGGGGATACGCAGTATTTT. As protein: CASSLGDLLGDTQYF.

J is TRBJ2-7 and V is TRBV29-1; 9 bases map to TRBD1. Looked up from germline, CDR1 is SQVTM and CDR2 is ANQGSEA. J gave up 3 bases and V 6 bases, and 18 bases lay outside the gene matches. The CDR3 runs 17 residues. DNA of the CDR3: TGCAGCGTCGTACTACTTCAGCCGGGACAGGGCTACTACGAGCAGTACTTC. Its translation is CSVVLLQPGQGYYEQYF.

The sample holds a few counts of this clone. The chain is built from TRBV6-6 and TRBJ1-2; D perhaps matches TRBD1 (5 bases). Germline V gives CDR1 MNHNY, CDR2 SVGAGI (reference sequence). V was pared by 10 bases and J by 0 bases, with 18 bases between. The CDR3 is 15 amino acids. The CDR3 loop reads CAIPGGEGTNYGYTF. The DNA for the CDR3 is TGTGCCATCCCCGGGGGGGAGGGGACTAACTATGGCTACACCTTC.

This chain links TRBV2 with TRBJ2-7; maybe TRBD2 (5 bases). Between the trimmed V and J ends, which lost 3 bases and 4 bases, there was a span of 13 bases. The germline V gene encodes CDR1 SNHLY and CDR2 FYNNEI. The CDR3 totals 14 residues. CDR3 amino acids: CASSDPGSLYEQYF. CDR3 nucleotides: TGTGCCAGCAGTGACCCGGGATCCCTTTACGAGCAGTACTTC.

This clone was found once. V and J are TRBV7-8 and TRBJ2-1; 13 bases agree with TRBD2. Germline trimming cut 4 bases from V and 0 bases from J; bases unmatched to any gene: 6. The CDR3 is 18 residues long. The germline V gene has CDR1 SGHVS and CDR2 FQNEAQ. CDR3 DNA sequence: TGTGCCAGCAGCTCGACTAGCGGGGGGCCGAGCTCCTACAATGAGCAGTTCTTC. It specifies CASSSTSGGPSSYNEQFF.

This chain joins TRBV6-5 and TRBJ1-4; 9 bases align to TRBD1. CDR1 is MNHEY and CDR2 is SVGAGI in the germline V gene. The CDR3 is 15 amino acids. V lost 4 bases, J lost 10 bases, and 10 bases stayed unmatched. The CDR3 DNA sequence: TGTGCCAGCAGTTCAATACAGGGGGCAGGAGGAAAACTGTTTTTT. Amino acid sequence: CASSSIQGAGGKLFF.

The chain recombines TRBV5-1 with TRBJ1-3; D uncertain. The CDR3 is made up of 15 amino acids. The germline CDR1 and CDR2 sequences are SGHRS and YFSETQ. The V and J ends lost 0 bases and 2 bases respectively, with 9 bases between them. CDR3 region: CASSLEQSPGNTIYF. The DNA of the CDR3 is TGCGCCAGCAGCTTGGAACAGTCCCCTGGAAACACCATATATTTT.

This sequence joins TRBV28 and TRBJ1-1, with D unresolved. CDR1 is MDHEN and CDR2 is SYDVKM in the germline V gene. Trimming left V 6 bases short and J 7 bases short, with 18 bases between. The length of the CDR3 is 14 residues. The CDR3 protein is CASSPPGYKGEAFF. In DNA form, the CDR3 reads TGTGCCAGCAGCCCCCCGGGGTACAAGGGTGAAGCTTTCTTT. The full variable domain, in which reference TRBV28 and TRBJ1-1 provide the parts outside the CDR3, is DVKVTQSSRYLVKRTGEKVFLECVQDMDHENMFWYRQDPGLGLRLIYFSYDVKMKEKGDIPEGYSVSREKKERFSLILESASTNQTSMYLCASSPPGYKGEAFFGQGTRLTVV.